Listed below are T cell receptor beta chains from one sample, sequenced in a study of regulatory T cells in long-lasting Graves disease. TCRdb re-derived calls from the multiplex PCR reads in MiXCR, one entry per CDR3 protein. The sample comprises a few hundred thousand distinct CDR3 sequences, about 20% of which are singletons, and roughly 13% rests with the top ten. Sequencing was performed on peripheral blood mononuclear cells (PBMCs), taken when the disease was refractory, from a patient treated with antithyroid drugs. These receptors originate from a female donor with Graves disease. CDR3s include the opening cysteine and the closing phenylalanine or tryptophan. D genes are given only for firm matches. Clone size appears in some rows only: once, few, many, or a class for an expanded clone.

v_call: TRBV7-6
clone_size: -
d_call: -
j_call: TRBJ2-2
cdr3_nt: TGTGCCAGCAGTTCTACCCGAGGAACCAACACCGGGGAGCTGTTTTTT
cdr3_aa: CASSSTRGTNTGELFF

v_call: TRBV6-1
clone_size: many
d_call: -
j_call: TRBJ1-1
cdr3_nt: TGTGCCAGCACGAGGGGAACTGAAGCTTTCTTT
cdr3_aa: CASTRGTEAFF

v_call: TRBV30
clone_size: -
d_call: TRBD1
j_call: TRBJ2-5
cdr3_nt: TGTGCCTGGAGTAAGGACAGGGATAAGGCCCAGTACTTC
cdr3_aa: CAWSKDRDKAQYF

v_call: TRBV6-1
clone_size: many
d_call: -
j_call: TRBJ2-5
cdr3_nt: TGTGCCAGTTCAGGGGCCCAAGAGACCCAGTACTTC
cdr3_aa: CASSGAQETQYF

v_call: TRBV11-2
clone_size: few
d_call: -
j_call: TRBJ2-7
cdr3_nt: TGTGCCAGCAGCGGAAGATCGACAGGTCCTTCCTACGAGCAGTACTTC
cdr3_aa: CASSGRSTGPSYEQYF

v_call: TRBV7-3
clone_size: few
d_call: -
j_call: TRBJ1-1
cdr3_nt: TGTGCCAGCAGCCCCCAGGAGGGGACTGAAGCTTTCTTT
cdr3_aa: CASSPQEGTEAFF

v_call: TRBV7-2
clone_size: many
d_call: -
j_call: TRBJ1-5
cdr3_nt: TGTGCCAGCAGCTTAGTGGGGGCCAACAATCAGCCCCAGCATTTT
cdr3_aa: CASSLVGANNQPQHF

v_call: TRBV5-1
clone_size: -
d_call: TRBD2
j_call: TRBJ2-7
cdr3_nt: TGCGCCAGCAGCAGGGACTATCCCTCCTACGAGCAGTACTTC
cdr3_aa: CASSRDYPSYEQYF

v_call: TRBV11-2
clone_size: many
d_call: -
j_call: TRBJ1-1
cdr3_nt: TGTGCCAGCAGCTTAGTCGGGCTGAACACTGAAGCTTTCTTT
cdr3_aa: CASSLVGLNTEAFF

v_call: TRBV5-4
clone_size: -
d_call: -
j_call: TRBJ2-7
cdr3_nt: TGTGCCAGCAGCTTGGGGCAGGGACATTCCTACGAGCAGTACTTC
cdr3_aa: CASSLGQGHSYEQYF

v_call: TRBV5-1
clone_size: -
d_call: -
j_call: TRBJ2-7
cdr3_nt: TGCGCCAGCAGCCAATCGTCGGCCGGGGAGCAGTACTTC
cdr3_aa: CASSQSSAGEQYF

v_call: TRBV9
clone_size: once
d_call: -
j_call: TRBJ1-3
cdr3_nt: TGTGCCAGCAGCGTGGGGGATGGAAACACCATATATTTT
cdr3_aa: CASSVGDGNTIYF

v_call: TRBV6-1
clone_size: -
d_call: -
j_call: TRBJ2-2
cdr3_nt: TGTGCCAGCAGCCTCGCCTTTAACACCGGGGAGCTGTTTTTT
cdr3_aa: CASSLAFNTGELFF

v_call: TRBV6-2/TRBV6-3
clone_size: many
d_call: -
j_call: TRBJ2-5
cdr3_nt: TGTGCCAGCAGCGGACCCCAAGAGACCCAGTACTTC
cdr3_aa: CASSGPQETQYF

v_call: TRBV10-3
clone_size: many
d_call: -
j_call: TRBJ2-5
cdr3_nt: TGTGCCATCAGTGGCCCGGGGTTGGAGACCCAGTACTTC
cdr3_aa: CAISGPGLETQYF

v_call: TRBV18
clone_size: many
d_call: -
j_call: TRBJ2-5
cdr3_nt: TGTGCCAGCTCACCCGTGTACCAAGAGACCCAGTACTTC
cdr3_aa: CASSPVYQETQYF

v_call: TRBV5-1
clone_size: many
d_call: -
j_call: TRBJ2-7
cdr3_nt: TGCGCCAGCAGCGAGGGTTCCAATTCCTACGAGCAGTACTTC
cdr3_aa: CASSEGSNSYEQYF

v_call: TRBV10-3
clone_size: -
d_call: -
j_call: TRBJ2-2
cdr3_nt: TGTGCCATCGGTGAGACCCGACAGATGAACACCGGGGAGCTGTTTTTT
cdr3_aa: CAIGETRQMNTGELFF

v_call: TRBV15
clone_size: many
d_call: -
j_call: TRBJ1-1
cdr3_nt: TGTGCCACCAGCAGAGATCCGGGGGCGCGGACTGAAGCTTTCTTT
cdr3_aa: CATSRDPGARTEAFF

v_call: TRBV20-1
clone_size: many
d_call: -
j_call: TRBJ1-1
cdr3_nt: TGCAGTGCTGGGGGGGGGCGGTCAGACACTGAAGCTTTCTTT
cdr3_aa: CSAGGGRSDTEAFF

v_call: TRBV11-2
clone_size: many
d_call: -
j_call: TRBJ2-5
cdr3_nt: TGTGCCAGCAGCTTAGTCGGGACACCCGTTGGGACCCAGTACTTC
cdr3_aa: CASSLVGTPVGTQYF

v_call: TRBV6-1
clone_size: few
d_call: -
j_call: TRBJ1-1
cdr3_nt: TGTGCCAGCAGGTATCTAGGGGCTGAAGCTTTCTTT
cdr3_aa: CASRYLGAEAFF

v_call: TRBV11-3
clone_size: -
d_call: TRBD2
j_call: TRBJ2-2
cdr3_nt: TGTGCCAGCAGCCTAAAGACTATCGGGAGGGCGTGGACCGGGGAGCTGTTTTTT
cdr3_aa: CASSLKTIGRAWTGELFF

v_call: TRBV28
clone_size: many
d_call: TRBD1
j_call: TRBJ1-5
cdr3_nt: TGTGCCAGCAGCCCCGCGGGACAGGGTGGCAATCAGCCCCAGCATTTT
cdr3_aa: CASSPAGQGGNQPQHF

v_call: TRBV3-1
clone_size: few
d_call: -
j_call: TRBJ1-4
cdr3_nt: TGTGCCAGCAGCCAACAGGGCGGGAGTAATGAAAAACTGTTTTTT
cdr3_aa: CASSQQGGSNEKLFF

v_call: TRBV11-3
clone_size: once
d_call: -
j_call: TRBJ1-1
cdr3_nt: TGTGCCAGCAGCTTAGGTTCGCGTGTCACCAAGAACACTGAAGCTTTCTTT
cdr3_aa: CASSLGSRVTKNTEAFF

v_call: TRBV2
clone_size: many
d_call: -
j_call: TRBJ2-7
cdr3_nt: TGTGCCAGCAGTGAAGGGGAGAACGAGCAGTACTTC
cdr3_aa: CASSEGENEQYF

v_call: TRBV28
clone_size: many
d_call: -
j_call: TRBJ1-1
cdr3_nt: TGTGCCAGCAGTTCTCCGGATGGGGGGGGGGACTCTGAAGCTTTCTTT
cdr3_aa: CASSSPDGGGDSEAFF

v_call: TRBV18
clone_size: -
d_call: -
j_call: TRBJ2-2
cdr3_nt: TGTGCCAGCTCACAAATTGCAGGTTCGAACGGGGAGCTGTTTTTT
cdr3_aa: CASSQIAGSNGELFF

v_call: TRBV20-1
clone_size: few
d_call: -
j_call: TRBJ1-2
cdr3_nt: TGCAGTGCTAGCCAGGGGACTTCTAACTATGGCTACACCTTC
cdr3_aa: CSASQGTSNYGYTF

v_call: TRBV7-3
clone_size: many
d_call: -
j_call: TRBJ2-7
cdr3_nt: TGTGCCAGCGCCCCGGGGCAGGGGCCCTACGAGCAGTACTTC
cdr3_aa: CASAPGQGPYEQYF

v_call: TRBV28
clone_size: many
d_call: -
j_call: TRBJ2-7
cdr3_nt: TGTGCCAGCAGCTCAGGGGTAGACGAGCAGTACTTC
cdr3_aa: CASSSGVDEQYF